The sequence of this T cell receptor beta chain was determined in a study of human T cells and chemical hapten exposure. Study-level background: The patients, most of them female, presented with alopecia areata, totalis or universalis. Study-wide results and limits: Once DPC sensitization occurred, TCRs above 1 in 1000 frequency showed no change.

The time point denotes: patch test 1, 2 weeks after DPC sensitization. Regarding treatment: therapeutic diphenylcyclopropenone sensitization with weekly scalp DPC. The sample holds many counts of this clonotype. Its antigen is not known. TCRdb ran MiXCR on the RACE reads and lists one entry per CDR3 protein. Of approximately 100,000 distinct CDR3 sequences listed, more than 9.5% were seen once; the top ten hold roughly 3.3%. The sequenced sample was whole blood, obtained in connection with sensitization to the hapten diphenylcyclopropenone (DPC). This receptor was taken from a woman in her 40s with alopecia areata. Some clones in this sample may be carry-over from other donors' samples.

The CDR3 sequence: CASSLATGTSGGAYEQYF. CDR3 DNA: TGTGCCAGCAGCTTAGCGACCGGGACTAGCGGGGGGGCCTACGAGCAGTACTTC. This chain uses TRBV7-8 with TRBJ2-7, with 16 bases aligning to TRBD2. The CDR3 extends over 18 amino acids. In germline, CDR1 is SGHVS, CDR2 FQNEAQ. V shed 0 bases and J 2 bases; nucleotides not matched to a gene: 4. Full variable domain (outside the CDR3, taken from reference TRBV7-8 and TRBJ2-7): GAGVSQSPRYKVAKRGQDVALRCDPISGHVSLFWYQQALGQGPEFLTYFQNEAQLDKSGLPSDRFFAERPEGSVSTLKIQRTQQEDSAVYLCASSLATGTSGGAYEQYFGPGTRLTVT.